The 10 T cell receptor beta chains reported below all come from one sample, sequenced in a study of cytomegalovirus exposure and HLA in healthy donors. Vbeta (60) and Jbeta (13) primers were used in the PCR. The method was immunoSEQ multiplex PCR; TCRdb's version includes in-frame clones alone and lacks a portion of them. Of about 170,000 clones in the sample, about four fifths are singletons; the top ten hold roughly 4.9%. Material: PBMCs. The source is a woman in her late teens or twenties in good health and CMV-seropositive.

The chain employs TRBV6-1 and TRBJ1-2, with D uncertain. The CDR3 runs 14 residues. Germline V gene sequence: CDR1 MNHNS, CDR2 SASEGT. Trimming cost V 0 bases and J 7 bases, with 12 bases left between them. The CDR3 spells CASSEAGRSSGYTF. The CDR3 coding sequence is TGTGCCAGCAGTGAAGCGGGTCGCTCTAGTGGCTACACCTTC.

The chain is built from TRBV5-6 and TRBJ1-2; 8 bases are shared with TRBD1. The CDR3 covers 13 residues. Germline values: CDR1 SGHDT, CDR2 YYEEEE. Trimming cost V 3 bases and J 8 bases; bases outside gene matches: 6. The CDR3 loop is CASSWGQVEGYTF. The CDR3 nucleotides read TGTGCCAGCAGCTGGGGACAGGTAGAAGGCTACACCTTC.

The CDR3, as DNA: TGTGCCAGCAACAGATACAAGGTCCCAAACAATGAGCAGTTCTTC. Encoded protein: CASNRYKVPNNEQFF. This chain connects TRBV5-6 to TRBJ2-1, with D uncertain. Germline assignment: CDR1 SGHDT and CDR2 YYEEEE. The CDR3 runs to 15 residues. V lost 6 bases and J 5 bases, leaving 18 bases between the germline ends. Full variable domain (remainder filled in from reference TRBV5-6 and TRBJ2-1): DAGVTQSPTHLIKTRGQQVTLRCSPKSGHDTVSWYQQALGQGPQFIFQYYEEEERQRGNFPDRFSGHQFPNYSSELNVNALLLGDSALYLCASNRYKVPNNEQFFGPGTRLTVL.

J is TRBJ2-7 and V is TRBV7-9, with D possibly being TRBD1 (6 bases). The CDR3 extends over 16 amino acids. V lost 8 bases to trimming and J lost 5 bases, with 25 bases between them. Germline V gene data show CDR1 as SEHNR and CDR2 as FQNEAQ (reference sequence). CDR3 sequence reads: CASSGRRQDPFHEQYF. The CDR3 region has the DNA TGTGCCAGCTCAGGAAGAAGACAGGACCCTTTTCACGAGCAGTACTTC.

The V gene is TRBV6-1, the J gene TRBJ1-6; possible D gene TRBD1, 6 bases. Germline V gene sequence: CDR1 MNHNS, CDR2 SASEGT. This CDR3 comprises 15 residues. Trimming removed 4 bases from V and 10 bases from J, with 17 bases in between. The CDR3 loop is CASSVAGGRPSPLHF. CDR3 sequence (DNA): TGTGCCAGCAGTGTGGCGGGGGGCCGACCCTCACCCCTCCACTTT.

This clone turned up a few times. The chain recombines TRBV14 with TRBJ1-1, with D unresolved. Per the germline V gene, CDR1 is SGHDN and CDR2 is FVKESK. There are 16 residues in the CDR3. Trimming took off 3 bases at V and 0 bases at J, with 14 bases between the two ends. DNA for the CDR3: TGTGCCAGCAGCCAGCCGGGAGGCATCATGAACACTGAAGCTTTCTTT. As protein: CASSQPGGIMNTEAFF.

V is TRBV11-3 and J is TRBJ2-5; a weak D match, TRBD2 (5 bases). The CDR3 has 15 amino acids. V shed 4 bases and J shed 1 base, with 13 bases lying between them. CDR1 and CDR2 (germline): SGHNT, YENEEA. CDR3 coding DNA: TGTGCCAGCAGCTCTCGCTCGGGGAGCCAAGAGACCCAGTACTTC. Protein: CASSSRSGSQETQYF.

The rearrangement uses TRBV15 and TRBJ1-1; D unresolved. Trimming took off 5 bases at V and 5 bases at J, with 15 bases between the two ends. Germline values: CDR1 LNHNV, CDR2 YYDKDF (reference sequence). The CDR3 length is 14 residues. The CDR3 protein is CATSDLGAGTEAFF. As DNA, the CDR3 is TGTGCCACCAGCGACCTAGGCGCCGGGACTGAAGCTTTCTTT.

J is TRBJ2-7 and V is TRBV7-8; weak D call: TRBD2 (5 bases). The CDR3 runs 16 residues. Germline-derived CDR1 and CDR2 are SGHVS and FQNEAQ. V dropped 4 bases and J dropped 0 bases, with 16 bases sitting between them. Here the CDR3 reads CASSSLGSVISYEQYF. CDR3 in DNA: TGTGCCAGCAGCTCCCTTGGGAGTGTCATCTCCTACGAGCAGTACTTC.

The V gene is TRBV5-1, the J gene TRBJ1-2; 7 bases agree with TRBD1. This CDR3 has 16 residues. The germline V gene encodes CDR1 SGHRS and CDR2 YFSETQ. The ends lost 4 bases at V and 3 bases at J; junction bases unmatched: 12. CDR3 DNA sequence: TGCGCCAGCAGCATCTCTAACAGGGGTGTTGACTATGGCTACACCTTC. Protein product: CASSISNRGVDYGYTF.